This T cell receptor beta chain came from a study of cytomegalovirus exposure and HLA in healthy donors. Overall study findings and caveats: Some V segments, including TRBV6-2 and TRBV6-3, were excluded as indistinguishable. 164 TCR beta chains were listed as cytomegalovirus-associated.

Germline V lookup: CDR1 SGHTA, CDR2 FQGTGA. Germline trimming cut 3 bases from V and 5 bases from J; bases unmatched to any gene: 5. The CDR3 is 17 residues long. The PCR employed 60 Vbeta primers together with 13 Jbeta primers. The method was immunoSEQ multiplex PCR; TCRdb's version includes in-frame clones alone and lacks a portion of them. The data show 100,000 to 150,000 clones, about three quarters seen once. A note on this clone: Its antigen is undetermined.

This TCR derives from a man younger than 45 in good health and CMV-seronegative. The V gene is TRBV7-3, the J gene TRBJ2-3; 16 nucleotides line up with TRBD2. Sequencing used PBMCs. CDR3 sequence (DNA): TGTGCCAGCAGCTTCCTGGGACTAGCGGGGGGGCGAGATACGCAGTATTTT. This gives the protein CASSFLGLAGGRDTQYF.